One T cell receptor (beta chain) is described in this entry. V dropped 2 bases and J dropped 5; count of bases not matched to a gene: 1. Germline loops: CDR1 SNHLY, CDR2 FYNNEI. The length of the CDR3 is 13 residues. This specimen comes from a study of blood T cell repertoires in COVID-19. Here immunoSEQ multiplex PCR was the method, and the copy in TCRdb shows in-frame clones only, minus some. This table holds 55,000 to 80,000 clones, approximately 78% found once. The TCR sequence derives from a human donor in a cohort sampled during active COVID-19. The gene calls are TRBV2 and TRBJ1-2, with 8 bases identical to TRBD1. The sequencing sample was made of peripheral blood. This CDR3 is CASSEQGAYGYTF. The DNA for the CDR3 is TGTGCCAGCAGTGAACAGGGGGCGTATGGCTACACCTTC.